This TCR beta chain was captured in a study of blood T cells in healthy people across ages. Study-wide results and caveats: Compared with aged donors, long-lived donors showed fewer expanded clones, suggesting selection. Measured against age, TCR beta diversity per million T cells decreased in a roughly linear manner.

Worth noting for this clonotype: Its target is unknown.

In each sample, at least 6 million PBMCs were isolated. The V gene's germline CDR1 is LGHDT and CDR2 YNNKEL (reference sequence). CDR3 length: 14 residues. V was pared by 2 bases and J by 0 bases, with 7 bases between. PCR was performed a second time for 7 to 11 cycles using a sample-barcoded 5' primer and a J-beta primer mix. TCRdb ran MiXCR on the 5' RACE reads and lists one entry per CDR3 protein. The table lists about 830,000 distinct CDR3 sequences, over 45% of them singletons. This TCR derives from a man younger than 40 in good health. The sample consisted of blood. The chain has TRBV3-1 and TRBJ1-1; possibly TRBD1 for D (6 bases). The CDR3 DNA reads TGTGCCAGCAGCCAACAGGGGATGAACACTGAAGCTTTCTTT. Its protein product is CASSQQGMNTEAFF. The full variable domain, completed using reference TRBV3-1 and TRBJ1-1, is DTAVSQTPKYLVTQMGNDKSIKCEQNLGHDTMYWYKQDSKKFLKIMFSYNNKELIINETVPNRFSPKSPDKAHLNLHINSLELGDSAVYFCASSQQGMNTEAFFGQGTRLTVV.